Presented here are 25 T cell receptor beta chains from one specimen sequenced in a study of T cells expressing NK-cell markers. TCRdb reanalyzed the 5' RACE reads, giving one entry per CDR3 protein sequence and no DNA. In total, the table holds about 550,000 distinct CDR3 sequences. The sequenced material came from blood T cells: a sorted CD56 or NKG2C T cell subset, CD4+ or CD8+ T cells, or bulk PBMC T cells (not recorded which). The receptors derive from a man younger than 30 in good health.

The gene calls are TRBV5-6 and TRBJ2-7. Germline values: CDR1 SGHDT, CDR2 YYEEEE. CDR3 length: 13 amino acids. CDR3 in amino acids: CASSLTYSYEQYF. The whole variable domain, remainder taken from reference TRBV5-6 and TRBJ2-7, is DAGVTQSPTHLIKTRGQQVTLRCSPKSGHDTVSWYQQALGQGPQFIFQYYEEEERQRGNFPDRFSGHQFPNYSSELNVNALLLGDSALYLCASSLTYSYEQYFGPGTRLTVT.

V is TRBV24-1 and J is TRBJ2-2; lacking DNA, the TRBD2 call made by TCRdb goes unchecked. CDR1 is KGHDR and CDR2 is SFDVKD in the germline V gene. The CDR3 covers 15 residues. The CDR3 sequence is CATSDTEGRAGELFF.

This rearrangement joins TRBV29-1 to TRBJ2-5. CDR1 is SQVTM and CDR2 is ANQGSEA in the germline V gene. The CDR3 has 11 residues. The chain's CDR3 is CSVRIGETQYF.

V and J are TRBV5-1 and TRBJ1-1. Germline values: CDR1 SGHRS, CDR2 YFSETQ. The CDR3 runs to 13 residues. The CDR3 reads CASSLARRGQAFF.

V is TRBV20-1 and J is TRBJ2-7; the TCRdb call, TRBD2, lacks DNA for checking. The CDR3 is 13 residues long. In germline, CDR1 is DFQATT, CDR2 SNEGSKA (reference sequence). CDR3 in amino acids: CSAKVGGGYEQYF.

CDR3 protein: CSASAGVRETQYF. This sequence joins TRBV20-1 and TRBJ2-5; checking the TCRdb D call of TRBD2 is not possible without DNA. There are 13 residues in the CDR3. Looked up from germline, CDR1 is DFQATT and CDR2 is SNEGSKA (reference sequence).

CDR3 in amino acids: CASSFDSPTGTQYF. The V and J genes are TRBV28 and TRBJ2-5; no DNA is available, so the TRBD1 call from TCRdb remains unchecked. Germline CDR1 and CDR2: MDHEN and SYDVKM. The CDR3 is 14 amino acids.

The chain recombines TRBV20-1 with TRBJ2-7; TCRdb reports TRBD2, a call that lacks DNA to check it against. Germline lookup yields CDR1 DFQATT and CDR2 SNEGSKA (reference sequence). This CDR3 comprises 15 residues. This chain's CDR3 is CSADGLGRPAYEQYF.

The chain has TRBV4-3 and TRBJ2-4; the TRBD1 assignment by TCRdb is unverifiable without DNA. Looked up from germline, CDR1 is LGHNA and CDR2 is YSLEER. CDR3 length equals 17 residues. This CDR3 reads CASSQTSQGGPKNIQYF.

The CDR3 reads CASSLGLLAGGNTGELFF. The chain carries TRBV7-8 and TRBJ2-2; the TCRdb call, TRBD2, lacks DNA for checking. This CDR3 has 18 residues. Per the germline V gene, CDR1 is SGHVS and CDR2 is FQNEAQ.

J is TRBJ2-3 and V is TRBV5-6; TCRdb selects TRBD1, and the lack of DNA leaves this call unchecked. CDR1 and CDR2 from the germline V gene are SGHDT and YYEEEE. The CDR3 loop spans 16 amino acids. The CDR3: CASSSAGQGATDTQYF. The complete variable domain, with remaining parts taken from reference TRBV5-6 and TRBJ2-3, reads DAGVTQSPTHLIKTRGQQVTLRCSPKSGHDTVSWYQQALGQGPQFIFQYYEEEERQRGNFPDRFSGHQFPNYSSELNVNALLLGDSALYLCASSSAGQGATDTQYFGPGTRLTVL.

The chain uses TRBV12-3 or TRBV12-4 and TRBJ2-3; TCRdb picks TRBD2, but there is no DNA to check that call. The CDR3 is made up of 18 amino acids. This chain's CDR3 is CASSLVGRAGGSTDTQYF.

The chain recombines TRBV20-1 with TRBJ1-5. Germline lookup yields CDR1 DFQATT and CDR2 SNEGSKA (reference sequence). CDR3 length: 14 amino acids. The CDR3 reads CSAQSIVGNQPQHF.

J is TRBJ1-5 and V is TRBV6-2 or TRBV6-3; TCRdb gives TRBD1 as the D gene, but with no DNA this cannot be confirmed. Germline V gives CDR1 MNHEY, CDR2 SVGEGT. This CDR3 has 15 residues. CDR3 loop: CASDQPGQGNQPQHF.

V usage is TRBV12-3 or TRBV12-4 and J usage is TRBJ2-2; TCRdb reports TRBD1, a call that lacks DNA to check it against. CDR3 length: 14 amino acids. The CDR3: CATRTGSNTGELFF.

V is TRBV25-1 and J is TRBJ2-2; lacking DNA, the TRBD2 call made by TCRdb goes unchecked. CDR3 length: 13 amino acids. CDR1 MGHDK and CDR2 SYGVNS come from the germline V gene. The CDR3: CASKRENTGELFF.

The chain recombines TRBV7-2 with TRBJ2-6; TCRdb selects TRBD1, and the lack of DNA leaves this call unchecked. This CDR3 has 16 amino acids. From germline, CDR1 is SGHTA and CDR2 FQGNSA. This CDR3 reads CASSWGRSSGANVLTF.

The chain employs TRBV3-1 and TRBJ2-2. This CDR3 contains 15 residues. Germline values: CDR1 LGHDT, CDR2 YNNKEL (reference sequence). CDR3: CASSRSRANTGELFF.

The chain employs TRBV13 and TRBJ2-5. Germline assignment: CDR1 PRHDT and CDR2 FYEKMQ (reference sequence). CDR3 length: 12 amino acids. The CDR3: CASSREEGTQYF. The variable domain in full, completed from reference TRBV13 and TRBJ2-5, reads AAGVIQSPRHLIKEKRETATLKCYPIPRHDTVYWYQQGPGQDPQFLISFYEKMQSDKGSIPDRFSAQQFSDYHSELNMSSLELGDSALYFCASSREEGTQYFGPGTRLLVL.

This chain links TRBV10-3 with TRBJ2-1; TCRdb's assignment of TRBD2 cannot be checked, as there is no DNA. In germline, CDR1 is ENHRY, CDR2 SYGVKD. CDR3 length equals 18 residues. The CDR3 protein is CAISETSGRALGYNEQFF.

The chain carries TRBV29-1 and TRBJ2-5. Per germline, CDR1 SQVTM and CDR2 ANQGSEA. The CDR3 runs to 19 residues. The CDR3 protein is CSVEVPNPSRGRVQETQYF.

The CDR3 is CASSPGASGITDTQYF. The chain recombines TRBV7-8 with TRBJ2-3; TCRdb reports TRBD2, a call that lacks DNA to check it against. Germline V gene data show CDR1 as SGHVS and CDR2 as FQNEAQ. This CDR3 spans 16 amino acids.

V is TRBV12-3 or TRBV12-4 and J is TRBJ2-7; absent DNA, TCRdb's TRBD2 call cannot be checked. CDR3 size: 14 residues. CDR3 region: CASRRTSVLYEQYF.

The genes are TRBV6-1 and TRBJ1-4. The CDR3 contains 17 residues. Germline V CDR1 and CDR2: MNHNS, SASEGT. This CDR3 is CASSPLLALTSSEKLFF.

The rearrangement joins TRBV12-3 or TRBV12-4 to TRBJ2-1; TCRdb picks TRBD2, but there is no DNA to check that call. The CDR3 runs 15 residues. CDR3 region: CASSPTTSGGYEQFF.